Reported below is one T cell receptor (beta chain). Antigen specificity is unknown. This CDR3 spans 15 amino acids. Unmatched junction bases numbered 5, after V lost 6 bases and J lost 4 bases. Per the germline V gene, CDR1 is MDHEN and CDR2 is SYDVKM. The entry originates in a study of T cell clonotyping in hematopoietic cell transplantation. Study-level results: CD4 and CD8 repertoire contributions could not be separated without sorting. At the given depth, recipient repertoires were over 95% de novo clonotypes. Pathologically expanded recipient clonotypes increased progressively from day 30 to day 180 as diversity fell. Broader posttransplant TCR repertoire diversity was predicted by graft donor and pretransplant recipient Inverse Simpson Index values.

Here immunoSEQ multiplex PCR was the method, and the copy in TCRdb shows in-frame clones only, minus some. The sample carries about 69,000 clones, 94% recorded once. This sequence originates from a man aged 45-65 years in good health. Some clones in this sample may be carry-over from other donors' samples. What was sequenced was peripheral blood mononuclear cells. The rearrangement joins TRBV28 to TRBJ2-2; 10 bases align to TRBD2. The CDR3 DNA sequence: TGTGCCAGCAGGTTACTAGCGGGACCCACCGGGGAGCTGTTTTTT. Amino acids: CASRLLAGPTGELFF.